This TCR beta chain was identified in a study of beta chain bispecific antibodies for T cell cancers. On the study more broadly: TRBV sequencing of surviving healthy T cells measured each family's depletion. Surface TRBV12 (TRBV12-3) was on Jurkat, TRBV5-5 on HPB-ALL. Study observations and caveats: In these mixed samples, most targeted TRBV reads derived from the leukemia cell line. TRBV5-6, highly similar to TRBV5-5, is cross-recognized by anti-TRBV5-5 antibody.

The CDR3 is made up of 14 amino acids. The germline CDR1 and CDR2 sequences are DFQATT and SNEGSKA (reference sequence). After removal of 5 bases from V and 2 bases from J, the junction contained 6 bases not matched to a gene. Either OKT3 anti-CD3 antibody or CD3/CD28 beads expanded T cells from blood mononuclear cells over 3 days. Cocultures held roughly 50,000 normal T cells, roughly 50,000 targets, and bispecific antibody. TCRdb passed the 5' RACE reads through MiXCR, listing each CDR3 protein once. The sample consists of about 20,000 distinct CDR3 sequences, approximately 2.6% of them appearing once. Only a few counts were recorded for this clonotype. Its specificity is not known.

This rearrangement joins TRBV20-1 to TRBJ1-2; 9 nucleotides agree with TRBD1. The receptor was derived from a human donor in good health. Some clones in this sample may be carry-over from other donors' samples. The sequenced sample consisted of healthy donor T cells cultured with leukemia cells. In DNA form, the CDR3 reads TGCAGTGCTGGAGCCGGGACAGGGAACTATGGCTACACCTTC. It codes for CSAGAGTGNYGYTF.